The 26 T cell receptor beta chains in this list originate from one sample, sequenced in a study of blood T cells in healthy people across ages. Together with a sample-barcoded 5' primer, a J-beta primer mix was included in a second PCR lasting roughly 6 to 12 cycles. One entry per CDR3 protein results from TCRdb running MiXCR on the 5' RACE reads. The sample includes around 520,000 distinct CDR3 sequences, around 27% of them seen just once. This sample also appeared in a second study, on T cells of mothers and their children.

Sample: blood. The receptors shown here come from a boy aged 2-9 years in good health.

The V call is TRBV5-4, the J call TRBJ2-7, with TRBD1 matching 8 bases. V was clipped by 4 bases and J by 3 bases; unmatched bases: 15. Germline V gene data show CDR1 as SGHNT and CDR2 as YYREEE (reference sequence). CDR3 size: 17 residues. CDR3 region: CASSQRQGPFLGYEQYF. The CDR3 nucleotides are TGTGCCAGCAGCCAAAGACAGGGGCCCTTTCTTGGCTACGAGCAGTACTTC.

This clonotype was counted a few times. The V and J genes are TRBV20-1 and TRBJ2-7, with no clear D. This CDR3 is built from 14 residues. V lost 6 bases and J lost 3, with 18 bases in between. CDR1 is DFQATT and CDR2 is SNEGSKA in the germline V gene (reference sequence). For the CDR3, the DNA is TGCAGTGCGACCCCGGAGCAGGAGTACTACGAGCAGTACTTC. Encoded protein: CSATPEQEYYEQYF.

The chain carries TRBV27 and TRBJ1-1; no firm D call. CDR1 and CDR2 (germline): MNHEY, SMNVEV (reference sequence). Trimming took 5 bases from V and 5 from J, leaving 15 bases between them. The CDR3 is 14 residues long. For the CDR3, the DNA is TGTGCCAGCAGTCTAGATGGGTCGAGTACTGAAGCTTTCTTT. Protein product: CASSLDGSSTEAFF.

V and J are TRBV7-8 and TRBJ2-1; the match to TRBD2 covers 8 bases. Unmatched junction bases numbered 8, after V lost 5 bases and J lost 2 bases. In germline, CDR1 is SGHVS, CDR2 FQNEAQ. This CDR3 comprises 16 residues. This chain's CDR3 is CASSPRRGGPYNEQFF. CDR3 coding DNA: TGTGCCAGCAGCCCCCGCCGGGGGGGGCCCTACAATGAGCAGTTCTTC.

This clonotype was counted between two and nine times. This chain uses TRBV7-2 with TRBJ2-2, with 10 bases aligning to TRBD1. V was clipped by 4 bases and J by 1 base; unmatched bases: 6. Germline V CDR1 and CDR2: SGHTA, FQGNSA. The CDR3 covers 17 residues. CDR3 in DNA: TGTGCCAGCAGCTGGCCCCGGGACAGGGGGAACACCGGGGAGCTGTTTTTT. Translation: CASSWPRDRGNTGELFF. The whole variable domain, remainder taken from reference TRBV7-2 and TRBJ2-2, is GAGVSQSPSNKVTEKGKDVELRCDPISGHTALYWYRQSLGQGLEFLIYFQGNSAPDKSGLPSDRFSAERTGGSVSTLTIQRTQQEDSAVYLCASSWPRDRGNTGELFFGEGSRLTVL.

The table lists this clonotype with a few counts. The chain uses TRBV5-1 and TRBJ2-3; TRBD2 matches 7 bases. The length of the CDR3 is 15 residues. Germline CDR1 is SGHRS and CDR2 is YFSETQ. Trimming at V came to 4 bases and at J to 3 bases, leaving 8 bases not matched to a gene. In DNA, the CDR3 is TGCGCCAGCAGCCCCATGGGGGGGAGGACAGATACGCAGTATTTT. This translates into CASSPMGGRTDTQYF.

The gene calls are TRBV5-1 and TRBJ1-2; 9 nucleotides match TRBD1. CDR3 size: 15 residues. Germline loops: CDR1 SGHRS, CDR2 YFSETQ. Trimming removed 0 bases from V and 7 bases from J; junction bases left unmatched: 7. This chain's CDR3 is CASSLEGTGTFGYTF. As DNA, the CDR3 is TGCGCCAGCAGCTTGGAGGGGACAGGGACTTTTGGCTACACCTTC.

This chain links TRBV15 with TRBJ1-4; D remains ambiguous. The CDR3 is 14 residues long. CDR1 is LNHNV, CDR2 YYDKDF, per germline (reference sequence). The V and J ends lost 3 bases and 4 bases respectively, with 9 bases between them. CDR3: CATSSLNSNEKLFF. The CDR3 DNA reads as TGTGCCACCAGCAGCCTTAACAGTAATGAAAAACTGTTTTTT. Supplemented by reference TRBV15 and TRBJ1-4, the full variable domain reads DAMVIQNPRYQVTQFGKPVTLSCSQTLNHNVMYWYQQKSSQAPKLLFHYYDKDFNNEADTPDNFQSRRPNTSFCFLDIRSPGLGDTAMYLCATSSLNSNEKLFFGSGTQLSVL.

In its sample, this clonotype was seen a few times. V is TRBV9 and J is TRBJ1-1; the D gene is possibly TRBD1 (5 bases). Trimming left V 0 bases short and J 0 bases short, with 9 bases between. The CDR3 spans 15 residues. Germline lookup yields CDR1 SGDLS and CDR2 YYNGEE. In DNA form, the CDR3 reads TGTGCCAGCAGCGTAGATGGGGGGATGAACACTGAAGCTTTCTTT. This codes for CASSVDGGMNTEAFF.

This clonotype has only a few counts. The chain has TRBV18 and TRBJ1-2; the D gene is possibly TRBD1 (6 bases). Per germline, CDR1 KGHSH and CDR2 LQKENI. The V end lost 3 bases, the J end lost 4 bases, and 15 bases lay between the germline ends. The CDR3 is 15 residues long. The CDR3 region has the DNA TGTGCCAGCTCACCGGGGACAACTGCGGGCTATGGCTACACCTTC. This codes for CASSPGTTAGYGYTF.

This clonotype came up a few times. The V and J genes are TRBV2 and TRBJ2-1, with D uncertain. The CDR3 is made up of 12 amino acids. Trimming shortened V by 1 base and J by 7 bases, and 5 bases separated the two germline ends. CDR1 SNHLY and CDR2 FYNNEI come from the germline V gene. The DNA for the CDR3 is TGTGCCAGCAGTGAAGAACGGAATGAGCAGTTCTTC. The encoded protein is CASSEERNEQFF.

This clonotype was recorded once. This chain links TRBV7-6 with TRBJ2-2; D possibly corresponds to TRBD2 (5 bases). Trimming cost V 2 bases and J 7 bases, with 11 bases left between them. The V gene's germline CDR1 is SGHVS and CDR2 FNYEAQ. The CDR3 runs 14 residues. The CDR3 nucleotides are TGTGCCAGCAGCTTACGCGGGCTTAGCGGGGAGCTGTTTTTT. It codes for CASSLRGLSGELFF.

The chain's CDR3 is CASPLRGNQPQHF. As DNA, the CDR3 is TGTGCCAGCCCCCTGCGGGGCAATCAGCCCCAGCATTTT. This chain joins TRBV11-2 and TRBJ1-5, with no clear D. The CDR3 spans 13 residues. V gave up 8 bases and J gave up 2 bases, with 10 bases separating them. Germline lookup yields CDR1 SGHAT and CDR2 FQNNGV.

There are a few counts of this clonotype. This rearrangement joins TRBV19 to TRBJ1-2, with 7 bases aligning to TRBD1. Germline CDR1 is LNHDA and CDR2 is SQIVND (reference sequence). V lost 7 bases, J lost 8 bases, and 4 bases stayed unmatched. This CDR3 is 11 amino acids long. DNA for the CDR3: TGTGCCAGTACCACACAGGGGGGCTACACCTTC. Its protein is CASTTQGGYTF.

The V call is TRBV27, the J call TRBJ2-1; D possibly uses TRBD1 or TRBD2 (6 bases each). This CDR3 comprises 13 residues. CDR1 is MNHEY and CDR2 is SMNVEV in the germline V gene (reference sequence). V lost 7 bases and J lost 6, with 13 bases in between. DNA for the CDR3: TGTGCCAGCAACCGAGGGGGGTTCAATGAGCAGTTCTTC. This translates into CASNRGGFNEQFF.

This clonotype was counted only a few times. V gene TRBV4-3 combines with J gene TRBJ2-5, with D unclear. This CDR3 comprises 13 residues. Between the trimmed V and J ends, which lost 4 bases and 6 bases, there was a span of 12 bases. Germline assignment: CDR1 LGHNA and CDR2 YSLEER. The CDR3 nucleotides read TGCGCCAGCAGCCTTTCACGCGAGCAGACCCAGTACTTC. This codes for CASSLSREQTQYF.

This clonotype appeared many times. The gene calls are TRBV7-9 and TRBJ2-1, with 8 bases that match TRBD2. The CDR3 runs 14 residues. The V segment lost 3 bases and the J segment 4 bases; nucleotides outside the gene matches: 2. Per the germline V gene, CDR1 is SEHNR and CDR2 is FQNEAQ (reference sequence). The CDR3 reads CASSFGGGYNEQFF. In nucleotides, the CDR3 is TGTGCCAGCAGCTTCGGGGGGGGTTACAATGAGCAGTTCTTC.

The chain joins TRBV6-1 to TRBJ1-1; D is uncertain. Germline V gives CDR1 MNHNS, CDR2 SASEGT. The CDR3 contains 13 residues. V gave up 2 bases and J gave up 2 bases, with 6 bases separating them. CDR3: CASSETLNTEAFF. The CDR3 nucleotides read TGTGCCAGCAGTGAAACTCTTAACACTGAAGCTTTCTTT.

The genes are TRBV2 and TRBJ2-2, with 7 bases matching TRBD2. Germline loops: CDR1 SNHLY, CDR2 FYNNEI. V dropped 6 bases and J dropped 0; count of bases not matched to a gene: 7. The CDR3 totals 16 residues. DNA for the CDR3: TGTGCCAGCAGCCCCGAGCGGGGCTCGAACACCGGGGAGCTGTTTTTT. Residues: CASSPERGSNTGELFF.

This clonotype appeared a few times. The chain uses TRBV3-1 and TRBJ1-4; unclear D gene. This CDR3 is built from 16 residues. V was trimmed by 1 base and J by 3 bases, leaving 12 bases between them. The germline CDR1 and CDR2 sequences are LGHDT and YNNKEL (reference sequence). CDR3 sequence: CASSQVLMRPNEKLFF. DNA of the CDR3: TGTGCCAGCAGCCAAGTCCTAATGCGCCCTAATGAAAAACTGTTTTTT. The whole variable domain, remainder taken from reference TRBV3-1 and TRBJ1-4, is DTAVSQTPKYLVTQMGNDKSIKCEQNLGHDTMYWYKQDSKKFLKIMFSYNNKELIINETVPNRFSPKSPDKAHLNLHINSLELGDSAVYFCASSQVLMRPNEKLFFGSGTQLSVL.

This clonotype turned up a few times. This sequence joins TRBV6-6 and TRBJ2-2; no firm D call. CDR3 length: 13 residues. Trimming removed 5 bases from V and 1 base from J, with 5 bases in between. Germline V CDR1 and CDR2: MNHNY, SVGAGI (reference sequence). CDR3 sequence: CASSQQNTGELFF. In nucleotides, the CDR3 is TGTGCCAGCAGTCAACAGAACACCGGGGAGCTGTTTTTT.

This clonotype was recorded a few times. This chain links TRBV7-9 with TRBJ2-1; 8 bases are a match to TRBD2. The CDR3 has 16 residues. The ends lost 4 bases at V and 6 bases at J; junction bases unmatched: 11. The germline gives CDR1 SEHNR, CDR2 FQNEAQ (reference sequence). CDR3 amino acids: CASSSGGGSGINEQFF. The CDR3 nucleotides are TGTGCCAGCAGCTCGGGCGGGGGGAGCGGGATCAATGAGCAGTTCTTC. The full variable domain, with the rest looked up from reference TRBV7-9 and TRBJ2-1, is DTGVSQNPRHKITKRGQNVTFRCDPISEHNRLYWYRQTLGQGPEFLTYFQNEAQLEKSRLLSDRFSAERPKGSFSTLEIQRTEQGDSAMYLCASSSGGGSGINEQFFGPGTRLTVL.

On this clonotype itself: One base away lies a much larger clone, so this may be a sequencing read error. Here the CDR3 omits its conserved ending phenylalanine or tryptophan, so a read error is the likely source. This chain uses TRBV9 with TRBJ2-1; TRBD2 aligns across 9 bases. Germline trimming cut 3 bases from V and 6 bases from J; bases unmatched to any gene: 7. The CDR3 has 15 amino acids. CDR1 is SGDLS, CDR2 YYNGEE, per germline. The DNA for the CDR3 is TGTGCCAGCAGCGGTAGCGGGAGTCGCCTCAATGAGCAGTTCATC. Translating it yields CASSGSGSRLNEQFI.

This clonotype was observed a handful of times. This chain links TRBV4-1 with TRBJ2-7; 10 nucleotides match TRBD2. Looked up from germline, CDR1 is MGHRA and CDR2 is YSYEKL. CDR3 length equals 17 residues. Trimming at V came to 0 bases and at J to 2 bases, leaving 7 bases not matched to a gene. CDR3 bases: TGCGCCAGCAGCCAAGATCTCGGCCTAGCGGGAGCCTACGAGCAGTACTTC. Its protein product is CASSQDLGLAGAYEQYF.

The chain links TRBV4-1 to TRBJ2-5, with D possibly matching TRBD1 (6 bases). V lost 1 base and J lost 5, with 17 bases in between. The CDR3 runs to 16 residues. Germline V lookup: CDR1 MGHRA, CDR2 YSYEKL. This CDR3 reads CASSQARGGVMETQYF. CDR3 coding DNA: TGCGCCAGCAGCCAAGCGAGAGGGGGTGTGATGGAGACCCAGTACTTC.

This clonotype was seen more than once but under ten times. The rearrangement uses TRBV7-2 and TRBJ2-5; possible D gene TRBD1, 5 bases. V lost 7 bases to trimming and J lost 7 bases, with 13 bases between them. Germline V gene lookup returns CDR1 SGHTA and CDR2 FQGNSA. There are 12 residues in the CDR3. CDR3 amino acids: CASKGAGGTQYF. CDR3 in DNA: TGTGCCAGCAAAGGGGCAGGTGGGACCCAGTACTTC.